This entry is about one TCR beta chain. This record belongs to a study of blood T cell repertoires in COVID-19. In the study overall: Samples representing acute and convalescent COVID-19 were sourced from the United States, Italy and Spain.

The germline V gene has CDR1 GTSNPN and CDR2 SVGIG (reference sequence). V lost 2 bases to trimming and J lost 2 bases, with 10 bases between them. This CDR3 spans 14 amino acids. The authors' processing: Amplified reference gene primers provided the basis for estimating nucleated cell counts. Clones were read by immunoSEQ multiplex PCR, and TCRdb kept only the in-frame ones, dropping some. V and J calls and clone size are as listed in that table; D and trimming were resolved from the DNA. The table has approximately 90,000 clones, around 72% seen once; the top ten hold approximately 14%. The specimen sequenced was peripheral blood. The chain uses TRBV30 and TRBJ1-3; D possibly corresponds to TRBD1 (6 bases). This TCR came from a woman older than 75 with acute or convalescent COVID-19. The CDR3 loop reads CAWSFTGTGNTIYF. The CDR3 nucleotides are TGTGCCTGGAGTTTTACAGGGACTGGAAACACCATATATTTT.